Listed below are T cell receptor beta chains from one sample, sequenced in a study of technical replicates of blood from a few donors. Sequencing was performed with immunoSEQ multiplex PCR; in TCRdb, only in-frame clones are kept and a portion is missing. The table has under 95,000 clones, about 95% seen once; the top ten hold approximately 0.24%. The source material was T cells isolated from PBMCs. These receptor sequences come from a human donor in good health. CDR3s include the opening cysteine and the closing phenylalanine or tryptophan. A D gene is named only where the DNA matches it firmly. A clone size is listed for some rows: how often the clone was seen (once, few, many), or a class if it is expanded.

clone_size: -
d_call: TRBD1
j_call: TRBJ2-5
v_call: TRBV19
cdr3_nt: TGTGCCAGTAGTATAGTGGGGACAGGGGGTGAGACCCAGTACTTC
cdr3_aa: CASSIVGTGGETQYF

clone_size: once
d_call: TRBD1
j_call: TRBJ2-7
v_call: TRBV6-5
cdr3_nt: TGTGCCAGCCAGACAGGGACCTACGAGCAGTACTTC
cdr3_aa: CASQTGTYEQYF

clone_size: once
d_call: TRBD1
j_call: TRBJ1-2
v_call: TRBV29-1
cdr3_nt: TGCAGCGTTGAAGGACAGGGGCTGGGCTATGGCTACACCTTC
cdr3_aa: CSVEGQGLGYGYTF

clone_size: -
d_call: -
j_call: TRBJ1-1
v_call: TRBV6-5
cdr3_nt: TGTGCCAGCAGTTCCGGACAGTCGAACACTGAAGCTTTCTTT
cdr3_aa: CASSSGQSNTEAFF

clone_size: -
d_call: -
j_call: TRBJ1-1
v_call: TRBV5-6
cdr3_nt: TGTGCCAGCAGCTTTGAGGTGAACACTGAAGCTTTCTTT
cdr3_aa: CASSFEVNTEAFF

clone_size: -
d_call: TRBD1
j_call: TRBJ2-7
v_call: TRBV6-1
cdr3_nt: TGTGCCAGCAGATCGACAGGGACCTACGAGCAGTACTTC
cdr3_aa: CASRSTGTYEQYF

clone_size: few
d_call: -
j_call: TRBJ1-5
v_call: TRBV28
cdr3_nt: TGTGCCAGCCGTATCGGAGGCAATCAGCCCCAGCATTTT
cdr3_aa: CASRIGGNQPQHF

clone_size: -
d_call: -
j_call: TRBJ2-2
v_call: TRBV6-5
cdr3_nt: TGTGCCAGCAGCAGGGGCACCGGGGAGCTGTTTTTT
cdr3_aa: CASSRGTGELFF

clone_size: -
d_call: -
j_call: TRBJ2-2
v_call: TRBV27
cdr3_nt: TGTGCCAGCAGTTTATCCCGGGGTCCGATGAACACCGGGGAGCTGTTTTTT
cdr3_aa: CASSLSRGPMNTGELFF

clone_size: -
d_call: -
j_call: TRBJ2-5
v_call: TRBV5-1
cdr3_nt: TGCGCCAGCAGCTTTTGGTCGAGATCGGACGGGGAGTTTACCCAGTACTTC
cdr3_aa: CASSFWSRSDGEFTQYF

clone_size: -
d_call: -
j_call: TRBJ2-7
v_call: TRBV27
cdr3_nt: TGTGCCAGCAGTTTTCGGACCGCCGGGGGTCGGTACTTC
cdr3_aa: CASSFRTAGGRYF

clone_size: -
d_call: -
j_call: TRBJ1-2
v_call: TRBV29-1
cdr3_nt: TGCAGTGCCACAGTAAACTATGGCTACACCTTC
cdr3_aa: CSATVNYGYTF

clone_size: -
d_call: TRBD1
j_call: TRBJ1-5
v_call: TRBV7-9
cdr3_nt: TGTGCCAGCAGTAAGACAGGGGGCAATCAGCCCCAGCATTTT
cdr3_aa: CASSKTGGNQPQHF

clone_size: -
d_call: TRBD1
j_call: TRBJ1-2
v_call: TRBV18
cdr3_nt: TGTGCCAGCTCACCTAGGGGGCTGGATGGCTACACCTTC
cdr3_aa: CASSPRGLDGYTF

clone_size: -
d_call: TRBD1
j_call: TRBJ2-3
v_call: TRBV27
cdr3_nt: TGTGCCAGCACCACTTGGACAGGGACTAGCACAGATACGCAGTATTTT
cdr3_aa: CASTTWTGTSTDTQYF

clone_size: once
d_call: -
j_call: TRBJ1-3
v_call: TRBV19
cdr3_nt: TGTGCCAGCAGAGACAGGACTGGAAACACCATATATTTT
cdr3_aa: CASRDRTGNTIYF

clone_size: -
d_call: TRBD1
j_call: TRBJ1-5
v_call: TRBV5-6
cdr3_nt: TGTGCCAGCAGATCCGGGACAGGACGGCCGAATAGCAATCAGCCCCAGCATTTT
cdr3_aa: CASRSGTGRPNSNQPQHF

clone_size: -
d_call: -
j_call: TRBJ1-4
v_call: TRBV6-5
cdr3_nt: TGTGCCAGCAGTCCGGGTCCCTTGGTCCCAAAACTGTTTTTT
cdr3_aa: CASSPGPLVPKLFF

clone_size: -
d_call: TRBD2
j_call: TRBJ2-7
v_call: TRBV30
cdr3_nt: TGTGCCTGGAGGGGACTAGCGGGGGCAGAGCAGTACTTC
cdr3_aa: CAWRGLAGAEQYF

clone_size: -
d_call: -
j_call: TRBJ2-1
v_call: TRBV7-9
cdr3_nt: TGTGCCAGCAGCTTATTCTCTGACTCCAATGAGCAGTTCTTC
cdr3_aa: CASSLFSDSNEQFF

clone_size: -
d_call: -
j_call: TRBJ1-1
v_call: TRBV30
cdr3_nt: TGTGCTCAACTCATGAACACTGAAGCTTTCTTT
cdr3_aa: CAQLMNTEAFF

clone_size: -
d_call: -
j_call: TRBJ2-7
v_call: TRBV30
cdr3_nt: TGTGCCTGGAGTAGAGGGTCATACGAGCAGTACTTC
cdr3_aa: CAWSRGSYEQYF

clone_size: -
d_call: -
j_call: TRBJ2-5
v_call: TRBV18
cdr3_nt: TGTGCCAGCTCACCACAGGCGCAGGGCCAGGAGACCCAGTACTTC
cdr3_aa: CASSPQAQGQETQYF

clone_size: -
d_call: -
j_call: TRBJ1-5
v_call: TRBV15
cdr3_nt: TGTGCCACCAGCAGAAGACAGCCAAATCAGCCCCAGCATTTT
cdr3_aa: CATSRRQPNQPQHF

clone_size: -
d_call: -
j_call: TRBJ1-5
v_call: TRBV6-1
cdr3_nt: TGTGCCAGCAGTGCTTACAGTGGTGGGGCACAGCCCCAGCATTTT
cdr3_aa: CASSAYSGGAQPQHF

clone_size: -
d_call: TRBD2
j_call: TRBJ2-1
v_call: TRBV7-9
cdr3_nt: TGTGCCAGCAGCTTAACGGGGGGACCCTACAATGAGCAGTTCTTC
cdr3_aa: CASSLTGGPYNEQFF

clone_size: -
d_call: -
j_call: TRBJ1-2
v_call: TRBV6-1
cdr3_nt: TGTGCCAGCAGTGACCTACGACACGGCCCCTATGGCTACACCTTC
cdr3_aa: CASSDLRHGPYGYTF

clone_size: -
d_call: TRBD1
j_call: TRBJ2-7
v_call: TRBV29-1
cdr3_nt: TGCAGCGTGGGGACAGTCTACGAGCAGTACTTC
cdr3_aa: CSVGTVYEQYF

clone_size: -
d_call: -
j_call: TRBJ1-1
v_call: TRBV15
cdr3_nt: TGTGCTATTGCAGCGCGACAGCGGGACACTGAAGCTTTCTTT
cdr3_aa: CAIAARQRDTEAFF

clone_size: -
d_call: TRBD2
j_call: TRBJ2-3
v_call: TRBV7-2
cdr3_nt: TGTGCCAGCAGCTTAGTTGTAAACAGCGGGGGATTCACAGATACGCAGTATTTT
cdr3_aa: CASSLVVNSGGFTDTQYF

clone_size: -
d_call: -
j_call: TRBJ1-4
v_call: TRBV11-2
cdr3_nt: TGTGCCAGCAGCTACGGGGGGGCCTTTAATGAAAAACTGTTTTTT
cdr3_aa: CASSYGGAFNEKLFF

clone_size: -
d_call: -
j_call: TRBJ2-1
v_call: TRBV7-2
cdr3_nt: TGTGCCAGCAGCTTAATCCGGACAGAGCAGTTCTTC
cdr3_aa: CASSLIRTEQFF

clone_size: -
d_call: -
j_call: TRBJ1-2
v_call: TRBV5-1
cdr3_nt: TGCGCCAGCAGCTTGGGGCAGGGGAATGGCTACACCTTC
cdr3_aa: CASSLGQGNGYTF

clone_size: -
d_call: TRBD1
j_call: TRBJ2-1
v_call: TRBV28
cdr3_nt: TGTGCCAGCAGTTTATTGGTGGGACAGGGGGAGGAGTATGAGCAGTTCTTC
cdr3_aa: CASSLLVGQGEEYEQFF

clone_size: -
d_call: -
j_call: TRBJ2-1
v_call: TRBV28
cdr3_nt: TGTGCCAGCAGTCTTGAGCGGGAGCAGTTCTTC
cdr3_aa: CASSLEREQFF

clone_size: -
d_call: TRBD2
j_call: TRBJ2-7
v_call: TRBV4-1
cdr3_nt: TGCGCCAGCAGCCAAGAAGGCGGGAGGTTATACGAGCAGTACTTC
cdr3_aa: CASSQEGGRLYEQYF

clone_size: -
d_call: -
j_call: TRBJ2-5
v_call: TRBV5-1
cdr3_nt: TGCGCCAGCAGCTTGGACGGGGGAGAAGAGACCCAGTACTTC
cdr3_aa: CASSLDGGEETQYF

clone_size: -
d_call: TRBD1
j_call: TRBJ2-3
v_call: TRBV13
cdr3_nt: TGTGCCAGCAGCGCCCAGCAGGGGGCGCGCACAGATACGCAGTATTTT
cdr3_aa: CASSAQQGARTDTQYF

clone_size: -
d_call: -
j_call: TRBJ1-5
v_call: TRBV28
cdr3_nt: TGTGCCAGCAGCTTCCGGGACTTACTGAATCAGCCCCAGCATTTT
cdr3_aa: CASSFRDLLNQPQHF

clone_size: -
d_call: TRBD1
j_call: TRBJ1-2
v_call: TRBV7-6
cdr3_nt: TGTGCCAGCAGACCGAACTTGGCCAGGGGGCTGTATGGCTACACCTTC
cdr3_aa: CASRPNLARGLYGYTF

clone_size: -
d_call: -
j_call: TRBJ2-3
v_call: TRBV6-5
cdr3_nt: TGTGCCAGCAGTTATCGGAGCACAGATACGCAGTATTTT
cdr3_aa: CASSYRSTDTQYF